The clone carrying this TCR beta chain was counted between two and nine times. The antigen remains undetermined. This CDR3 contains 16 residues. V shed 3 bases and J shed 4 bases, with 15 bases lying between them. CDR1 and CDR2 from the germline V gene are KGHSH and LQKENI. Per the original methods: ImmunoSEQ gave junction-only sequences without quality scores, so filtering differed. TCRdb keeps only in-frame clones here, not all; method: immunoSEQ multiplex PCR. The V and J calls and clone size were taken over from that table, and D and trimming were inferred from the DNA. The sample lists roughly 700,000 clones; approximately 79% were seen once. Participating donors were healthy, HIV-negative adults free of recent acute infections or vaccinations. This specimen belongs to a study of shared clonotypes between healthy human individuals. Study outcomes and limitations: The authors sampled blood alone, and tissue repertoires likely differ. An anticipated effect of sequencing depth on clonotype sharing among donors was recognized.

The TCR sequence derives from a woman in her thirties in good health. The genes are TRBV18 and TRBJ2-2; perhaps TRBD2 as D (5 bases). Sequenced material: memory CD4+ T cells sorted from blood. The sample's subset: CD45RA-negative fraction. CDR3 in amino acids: CASSPRASPSTGELFF. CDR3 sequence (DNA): TGTGCCAGCTCACCGAGGGCTAGCCCCAGCACCGGGGAGCTGTTTTTT.